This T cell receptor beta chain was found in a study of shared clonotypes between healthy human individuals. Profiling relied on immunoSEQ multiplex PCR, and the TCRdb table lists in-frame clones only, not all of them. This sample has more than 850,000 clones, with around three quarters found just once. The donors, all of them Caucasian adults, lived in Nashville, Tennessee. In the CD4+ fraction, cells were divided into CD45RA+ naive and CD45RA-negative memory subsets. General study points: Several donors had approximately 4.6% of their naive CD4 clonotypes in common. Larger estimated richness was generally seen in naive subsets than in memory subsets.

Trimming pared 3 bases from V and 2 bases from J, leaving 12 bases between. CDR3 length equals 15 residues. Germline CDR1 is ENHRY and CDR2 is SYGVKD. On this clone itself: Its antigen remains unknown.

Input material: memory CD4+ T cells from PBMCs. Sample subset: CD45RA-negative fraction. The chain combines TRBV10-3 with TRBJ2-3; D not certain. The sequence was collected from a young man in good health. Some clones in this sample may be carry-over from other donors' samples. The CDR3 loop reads CAISEQEALTDTQYF. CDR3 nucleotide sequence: TGTGCCATCAGTGAACAAGAGGCCCTCACAGATACGCAGTATTTT.